Following are 32 T cell receptor beta chains from one sample sequenced in a study of T cell responses to AZD1222 COVID-19 vaccine. Some clones are missing from TCRdb's copy, which holds only in-frame ones; the method was immunoSEQ multiplex PCR. The table has about 150,000 clones, just over 90% seen once; the top ten hold over 8%. The material sequenced was peripheral blood, taken on day 0 of AZD1222 vaccination. These receptors all stem from an adult in good health.

The rearrangement links TRBV28 to TRBJ2-7, with 7 bases identical to TRBD1. The germline CDR1 and CDR2 sequences are MDHEN and SYDVKM. The junction had 3 bases not matched to a gene; V was cut back by 6 bases and J by 1 base. The CDR3 loop spans 13 amino acids. CDR3 coding DNA: TGTGCCAGCAGGCCGGGACAGTCCTACGAGCAGTACTTC. The encoded protein is CASRPGQSYEQYF.

The chain couples TRBV28 to TRBJ1-2; D perhaps matches TRBD1 (6 bases). CDR1 and CDR2 (germline): MDHEN, SYDVKM. V dropped 3 bases and J dropped 5 bases, with 13 bases sitting between them. This CDR3 has 14 residues. In DNA form, the CDR3 reads TGTGCCAGCAGTTTGCCAGGGGCTCGATATGGCTACACCTTC. Its protein product is CASSLPGARYGYTF.

This clone was seen only once. This chain connects TRBV6-5 to TRBJ1-2; 7 bases match TRBD1. Losses at the gene ends were 6 bases for V and 1 base for J; bases not matched to a gene: 8. Germline CDR1 and CDR2: MNHEY and SVGAGI. The CDR3 contains 15 residues. CDR3 DNA: TGTGCCAGCAGCTCTCCGGGACAGCGTAACTATGGCTACACCTTC. Amino acids: CASSSPGQRNYGYTF.

The gene calls are TRBV7-2 and TRBJ1-2; D may be TRBD1 (6 bases). V dropped 3 bases and J dropped 4 bases, with 12 bases sitting between them. Germline assignment: CDR1 SGHTA and CDR2 FQGNSA. The CDR3 contains 14 residues. The CDR3 reads CASSLLGGGYGYTF. CDR3 DNA sequence: TGTGCCAGCAGCTTGTTGGGGGGCGGCTATGGCTACACCTTC. The full variable domain, completed using reference TRBV7-2 and TRBJ1-2, is GAGVSQSPSNKVTEKGKDVELRCDPISGHTALYWYRQSLGQGLEFLIYFQGNSAPDKSGLPSDRFSAERTGGSVSTLTIQRTQQEDSAVYLCASSLLGGGYGYTFGSGTRLTVV.

The rearrangement links TRBV13 to TRBJ1-1; no clear D. Per the germline V gene, CDR1 is PRHDT and CDR2 is FYEKMQ (reference sequence). The germline V and J ends were trimmed by 1 base and 0 bases, with 6 bases remaining between them. The CDR3 is 14 residues long. The CDR3 loop reads CASSLDSMNTEAFF. CDR3 coding DNA: TGTGCCAGCAGCTTAGACAGCATGAACACTGAAGCTTTCTTT.

The V call is TRBV30, the J call TRBJ1-1; 9 bases fit TRBD1. Per the germline V gene, CDR1 is GTSNPN and CDR2 is SVGIG (reference sequence). CDR3 length: 15 residues. Germline trimming cut 3 bases from V and 1 base from J; bases unmatched to any gene: 6. CDR3 nucleotide sequence: TGTGCCTGGAGAGGCGGGACAGGGCGGAACACTGAAGCTTTCTTT. Translating it yields CAWRGGTGRNTEAFF.

CDR3 nucleotides: TGTGCCAGCACACGGGCCCCCCCTCTCGGTGAGCAGTTCTTC. Translating it yields CASTRAPPLGEQFF. The chain has TRBV18 and TRBJ2-1; no definite D call. V lost 8 bases and J lost 9, with 20 bases in between. The CDR3 consists of 14 residues. The germline V gene encodes CDR1 KGHSH and CDR2 LQKENI.

The chain is built from TRBV28 and TRBJ1-1; D unclear. Germline CDR1 and CDR2: MDHEN and SYDVKM. V lost 8 bases and J lost 0, with 10 bases in between. The CDR3 spans 13 residues. CDR3 DNA: TGTGCCAGCGCGACGGATATGAACACTGAAGCTTTCTTT. It specifies CASATDMNTEAFF.

This sequence joins TRBV6-2 or TRBV6-3 and TRBJ2-5; D remains ambiguous. The CDR3 is 12 residues long. Trimming pared 5 bases from V and 5 bases from J, leaving 9 bases between. CDR1 and CDR2 from the germline V gene are MNHEY and SVGEGT. This CDR3 is CASSGPWETQYF. The CDR3 DNA follows: TGTGCCAGCAGTGGTCCGTGGGAGACCCAGTACTTC.

The rearrangement uses TRBV3-1 (or the pseudogene TRBV3-2) and TRBJ2-5; no clear D gene. This CDR3 is 9 amino acids long. The germline V gene has CDR1 LGHDT and CDR2 YNNKEL (reference sequence). V shed 8 bases and J shed 5 bases, with 3 bases lying between them. CDR3 amino acids: CASVETQYF. Here the CDR3 DNA reads TGTGCCAGCGTCGAGACCCAGTACTTC.

The V gene is TRBV19, the J gene TRBJ1-2; 10 nucleotides line up with TRBD1. The junction had 6 bases not matched to a gene; V was cut back by 6 bases and J by 8 bases. Germline V gives CDR1 LNHDA, CDR2 SQIVND (reference sequence). The CDR3 covers 13 residues. The CDR3 DNA reads as TGTGCCAGTAGCCGGGACAGGGGAGGCGGCTACACCTTC. As protein: CASSRDRGGGYTF.

This rearrangement joins TRBV5-6 to TRBJ2-2; D remains ambiguous. This CDR3 has 12 amino acids. V dropped 0 bases and J dropped 9 bases, with 6 bases sitting between them. Per the germline V gene, CDR1 is SGHDT and CDR2 is YYEEEE. The DNA of the CDR3 is TGTGCCAGCAGCTTGGTGGGTAGGGAGCTGTTTTTT. Translation gives CASSLVGRELFF.

The chain couples TRBV28 to TRBJ2-7; D possibly corresponds to TRBD1 (6 bases). CDR3 length equals 13 residues. V was trimmed by 5 bases and J by 3 bases, leaving 11 bases between them. Germline V gives CDR1 MDHEN, CDR2 SYDVKM. CDR3 nucleotides: TGTGCCAGCAGTAGCGGACAGAACTACGAGCAGTACTTC. Translating gives CASSSGQNYEQYF.

V and J are TRBV5-1 and TRBJ2-7; D remains unclear. The germline CDR1 and CDR2 sequences are SGHRS and YFSETQ. CDR3 size: 13 residues. The V end was cut by 0 bases, the J end by 7 bases, with 11 bases between. The CDR3 is CASSLAVEREQYF. The CDR3, as DNA: TGCGCCAGCAGCTTGGCCGTTGAGAGGGAGCAGTACTTC.

The chain employs TRBV9 and TRBJ1-3, with TRBD1 as a possible D gene (6 bases). V lost 6 bases to trimming and J lost 9 bases, with 16 bases between them. This CDR3 is 13 amino acids long. The germline gives CDR1 SGDLS, CDR2 YYNGEE. CDR3 region: CASNSEQGATIYF. The CDR3 region has the DNA TGTGCCAGCAACAGCGAACAGGGCGCCACCATATATTTT. Full variable domain (remainder filled in from reference TRBV9 and TRBJ1-3): DSGVTQTPKHLITATGQRVTLRCSPRSGDLSVYWYQQSLDQGLQFLIQYYNGEERAKGNILERFSAQQFPDLHSELNLSSLELGDSALYFCASNSEQGATIYFGEGSWLTVV.

The chain links TRBV7-9 to TRBJ1-4; D might be TRBD1 (6 bases). Deletions cut 5 bases from V and 5 bases from J, with 12 bases between. Per the germline V gene, CDR1 is SEHNR and CDR2 is FQNEAQ (reference sequence). This CDR3 region has 14 residues. The CDR3 is CASSPVGANEKLFF. The DNA for the CDR3 is TGTGCCAGCAGCCCCGTGGGGGCAAATGAAAAACTGTTTTTT. Drawing the rest from reference TRBV7-9 and TRBJ1-4, the complete variable domain is DTGVSQNPRHKITKRGQNVTFRCDPISEHNRLYWYRQTLGQGPEFLTYFQNEAQLEKSRLLSDRFSAERPKGSFSTLEIQRTEQGDSAMYLCASSPVGANEKLFFGSGTQLSVL.

In this sample, this clone turned up a few times. The chain couples TRBV30 to TRBJ1-3; no definite D call. In germline, CDR1 is GTSNPN, CDR2 SVGIG (reference sequence). V shed 3 bases and J shed 3 bases, with 3 bases lying between them. The CDR3 runs 11 residues. CDR3 loop: CAWSLGNTIYF. DNA of the CDR3: TGTGCCTGGAGCCTTGGAAACACCATATATTTT.

The V gene is TRBV13, the J gene TRBJ2-2; TRBD1 or TRBD2 may be the D gene (5 bases each). The CDR3 consists of 12 residues. V lost 5 bases and J lost 7, with 8 bases in between. In germline, CDR1 is PRHDT, CDR2 FYEKMQ (reference sequence). CDR3 protein: CASSRGDGELFF. In nucleotides, the CDR3 is TGTGCCAGCAGCCGAGGGGACGGGGAGCTGTTTTTT.

The V and J genes are TRBV28 and TRBJ1-5; no firm D call. Germline loops: CDR1 MDHEN, CDR2 SYDVKM. Trimming stripped 9 bases from V and 3 bases from J, with 15 bases between. The CDR3 has 14 amino acids. CDR3 bases: TGTGCCAGTAGAACTCGTCTGGACAATCAGCCCCAGCATTTT. It translates to CASRTRLDNQPQHF.

The chain employs TRBV6-5 and TRBJ2-7, with D possibly matching TRBD1 (6 bases). CDR3 size: 15 residues. Germline-derived CDR1 and CDR2 are MNHEY and SVGAGI. The germline V and J ends were trimmed by 0 bases and 4 bases, with 13 bases remaining between them. The CDR3 protein is CASSYSRTVGYEQYF. The CDR3 coding sequence is TGTGCCAGCAGTTACTCACGGACAGTGGGGTACGAGCAGTACTTC.

The chain carries TRBV7-3 and TRBJ2-1; D gene unclear. Germline CDR1 is SGHTA and CDR2 is FQGTGA. This CDR3 is built from 11 residues. V lost 2 bases, J lost 8 bases, and 4 bases lay in between. CDR3 coding DNA: TGTGCCAGCAGCTTAGGGGATGAGCAGTTCTTC. This sequence encodes CASSLGDEQFF.

The chain has TRBV5-6 and TRBJ1-6; D perhaps matches TRBD1 (5 bases). This CDR3 is 14 amino acids long. With 3 bases removed from V and 7 bases from J, the gap between germline ends came to 11 bases. Germline CDR1 SGHDT, CDR2 YYEEEE. DNA of the CDR3: TGTGCCAGCAGCTATAACCGACAGAATTCACCCCTCCACTTT. This codes for CASSYNRQNSPLHF.

CDR3: CASSLTGANTEAFF. For the CDR3, the DNA is TGTGCCAGCAGCTTAACGGGGGCCAACACTGAAGCTTTCTTT. The rearrangement joins TRBV7-9 to TRBJ1-1, with D perhaps TRBD1 (6 bases). The CDR3 length is 14 residues. The germline V gene encodes CDR1 SEHNR and CDR2 FQNEAQ (reference sequence). Trimming left V 2 bases short and J 2 bases short, with 9 bases between.

The chain recombines TRBV19 with TRBJ1-1, with TRBD1 as a possible D gene (5 bases). Trimming shortened V by 3 bases and J by 6 bases, and 14 bases separated the two germline ends. Looked up from germline, CDR1 is LNHDA and CDR2 is SQIVND (reference sequence). The CDR3 length is 14 residues. The CDR3 DNA sequence: TGTGCCAGTAGTATGTCGGGGCCGGGTCCTGAAGCTTTCTTT. Translated: CASSMSGPGPEAFF.

The chain uses TRBV5-1 and TRBJ1-2, with D unresolved. The V gene lost 0 bases and the J gene lost 2 bases, with 8 bases spanning the gap. Per germline, CDR1 SGHRS and CDR2 YFSETQ. CDR3 length equals 14 residues. CDR3 sequence: CASSLAVVNYGYTF. In DNA, the CDR3 is TGCGCCAGCAGCTTGGCCGTGGTAAACTATGGCTACACCTTC.

The chain joins TRBV7-3 to TRBJ1-1; 10 bases map to TRBD1. This CDR3 is 17 amino acids long. V gave up 3 bases and J gave up 1 base; unmatched junction bases: 8. Germline V gene data show CDR1 as SGHTA and CDR2 as FQGTGA. The CDR3, as DNA: TGTGCCAGCAGCTTTTACGGGACAGGGGACCCGAACACTGAAGCTTTCTTT. The encoded protein is CASSFYGTGDPNTEAFF.

The chain joins TRBV15 to TRBJ1-2; 8 bases match TRBD1. V lost 3 bases, J lost 3 bases, and 3 bases stayed unmatched. CDR1 and CDR2 from the germline V gene are LNHNV and YYDKDF (reference sequence). This CDR3 has 14 residues. The chain's CDR3 is CATSRDRAYYGYTF. Written as DNA, the CDR3 is TGTGCCACCAGCAGGGACAGGGCCTACTATGGCTACACCTTC.

The rearrangement joins TRBV7-3 to TRBJ1-2; maybe TRBD1 (5 bases). The CDR3 is 15 amino acids. V lost 2 bases to trimming and J lost 8 bases, with 18 bases between them. Germline CDR1 SGHTA, CDR2 FQGTGA. The CDR3 sequence is CASSLVGPRGTGYTF. For the CDR3, the DNA is TGTGCCAGCAGCTTAGTAGGCCCACGGGGGACCGGCTACACCTTC.

Comment on this clone: Other DNA sequences of this sample code for an identical CDR3. The rearrangement links TRBV5-1 to TRBJ1-5, with 9 bases lining up with TRBD1. This CDR3 is 14 amino acids long. J lost 4 bases, V lost 5 bases, and 4 bases had no gene match. Germline assignment: CDR1 SGHRS and CDR2 YFSETQ. DNA for the CDR3: TGCGCCAGCAGTTCCGGACAGGGGAATCAGCCCCAGCATTTT. Translation gives CASSSGQGNQPQHF.

This chain's CDR3 is CASSPRDTTYEQYF. The CDR3 coding sequence is TGTGCCAGCAGCCCCCGGGACACGACCTACGAGCAGTACTTC. The chain has TRBV11-3 and TRBJ2-7; a possible D gene is TRBD1 (6 bases). V was cut by 5 bases and J by 2 bases, with 13 bases left in between. The CDR3 covers 14 residues. Germline lookup yields CDR1 SGHNT and CDR2 YENEEA.

The chain links TRBV6-5 to TRBJ1-1, with D possibly matching TRBD1 (5 bases). Trimming cost V 6 bases and J 5 bases, with 19 bases left between them. Germline CDR1 MNHEY, CDR2 SVGAGI. The CDR3 has 15 residues. The CDR3 bases are TGTGCCAGCAGAGCAGAGTCGGGGGGAGTGACTGAAGCTTTCTTT. This gives the protein CASRAESGGVTEAFF.

This chain uses TRBV4-3 with TRBJ2-1, with TRBD2 matching over 8 bases. The CDR3 totals 15 residues. With V trimmed by 6 bases and J by 9 bases, 13 bases remained unmatched. Per the germline V gene, CDR1 is LGHNA and CDR2 is YSLEER. The CDR3 loop is CASRDGTSDIGEQFF. The CDR3 bases are TGCGCCAGCAGGGATGGGACTAGTGATATCGGTGAGCAGTTCTTC.